The next 23 T cell receptor beta chains were all read from a single sample in a study of blood T cell repertoires in COVID-19. Using immunoSEQ multiplex PCR, the repertoire was profiled, and TCRdb retains in-frame clones only, with some absent. The table records about 160,000 clones, roughly 93% of them present only once. Source material: peripheral blood. These receptors all come from a young man with acute or convalescent COVID-19.

This clone was picked up one time. This chain joins TRBV3-1 (or the pseudogene TRBV3-2) and TRBJ1-1; the D gene is possibly TRBD1 (6 bases). This CDR3 spans 14 amino acids. The V end was cut by 4 bases, the J end by 5 bases, with 14 bases between. Germline V CDR1 and CDR2: LGHDT, YNNKEL (reference sequence). CDR3 in DNA: TGTGCCAGCAGCCGTCAGGGGAAGGGGACTGAAGCTTTCTTT. Residues: CASSRQGKGTEAFF.

The chain recombines TRBV18 with TRBJ2-1; 7 nucleotides agree with TRBD2. Trimming took 1 base from V and 0 from J; bases not matched to a gene: 9. The V gene's germline CDR1 is KGHSH and CDR2 LQKENI. CDR3 length: 18 residues. This chain's CDR3 is CASSPHPGGPSSYNEQFF. The CDR3, as DNA: TGTGCCAGCTCACCACATCCGGGAGGTCCGAGCTCCTACAATGAGCAGTTCTTC.

The chain carries TRBV24-1 and TRBJ1-4; D is unclear. V was shortened by 3 bases and J by 0 bases, with 7 bases between the two germline ends. The germline gives CDR1 KGHDR, CDR2 SFDVKD. The CDR3 runs to 15 residues. For the CDR3, the DNA is TGTGCCACCAGTGATACGCGGGCAACTAATGAAAAACTGTTTTTT. It translates to CATSDTRATNEKLFF.

V is TRBV5-5 and J is TRBJ1-2, with D hard to call. CDR3 size: 13 residues. Germline CDR1 and CDR2: SGHKS and YYEKEE (reference sequence). V lost 2 bases to trimming and J lost 4 bases, with 9 bases between them. The CDR3 is CASSLQIRYGYTF. CDR3 nucleotide sequence: TGTGCCAGCAGCTTACAGATCCGCTATGGCTACACCTTC. The full variable domain, rest sourced from reference TRBV5-5 and TRBJ1-2, is DAGVTQSPTHLIKTRGQQVTLRCSPISGHKSVSWYQQVLGQGPQFIFQYYEKEERGRGNFPDRFSARQFPNYSSELNVNALLLGDSALYLCASSLQIRYGYTFGSGTRLTVV.

The CDR3 DNA reads TGTGCCACCAGCGAGGGTCGTACTAATGAAAAACTGTTTTTT. Encoded protein: CATSEGRTNEKLFF. J is TRBJ1-4 and V is TRBV15; D remains ambiguous. This CDR3 has 14 amino acids. Trimming removed 5 bases at V and 2 bases at J, with 9 bases between. The germline V gene encodes CDR1 LNHNV and CDR2 YYDKDF (reference sequence). Full variable domain (rest looked up from reference TRBV15 and TRBJ1-4): DAMVIQNPRYQVTQFGKPVTLSCSQTLNHNVMYWYQQKSSQAPKLLFHYYDKDFNNEADTPDNFQSRRPNTSFCFLDIRSPGLGDTAMYLCATSEGRTNEKLFFGSGTQLSVL.

The chain employs TRBV2 and TRBJ2-7; 8 nucleotides align to TRBD1. The CDR3 runs 14 residues. V shed 8 bases and J 3 bases; nucleotides not matched to a gene: 9. Germline V gives CDR1 SNHLY, CDR2 FYNNEI. CDR3 DNA sequence: TGTGCCAGCGGGGGGCAGGGGGCTCTCTACGAGCAGTACTTC. Translating it yields CASGGQGALYEQYF.

This clone was seen only once. The chain has TRBV29-1 and TRBJ2-1; 8 positions agree with TRBD1. This CDR3 spans 12 amino acids. Unmatched junction bases numbered 10, after V lost 8 bases and J lost 10 bases. Germline loops: CDR1 SQVTM, CDR2 ANQGSEA. The CDR3 nucleotides read TGCAGCACCCGGCAGGGGGCACGGGAGCAGTTCTTC. Encoded protein: CSTRQGAREQFF.

V is TRBV19 and J is TRBJ2-7; 11 bases are shared with TRBD2. This CDR3 has 14 residues. The V segment lost 5 bases and the J segment 3 bases; nucleotides outside the gene matches: 3. The V gene's germline CDR1 is LNHDA and CDR2 SQIVND (reference sequence). CDR3 nucleotides: TGTGCCAGTAGTCTAGCGGGAGGTTTCTACGAGCAGTACTTC. Protein: CASSLAGGFYEQYF.

This chain links TRBV7-9 with TRBJ1-1; D is perhaps TRBD1 (6 bases). The germline V gene has CDR1 SEHNR and CDR2 FQNEAQ (reference sequence). V lost 8 bases and J lost 1, with 11 bases in between. This CDR3 comprises 13 residues. In DNA, the CDR3 is TGTGCCAGCGCCGGGACACAGAACACTGAAGCTTTCTTT. Translation gives CASAGTQNTEAFF.

The chain couples TRBV30 to TRBJ1-2; 7 bases align to TRBD1. V shed 2 bases and J 5 bases; nucleotides not matched to a gene: 8. The CDR3 has 14 amino acids. From germline, CDR1 is GTSNPN and CDR2 SVGIG (reference sequence). As DNA, the CDR3 is TGTGCCTGGAGTCTCCAGGGGGTAGGATATGGCTACACCTTC. It yields the protein CAWSLQGVGYGYTF.

The chain is built from TRBV7-8 and TRBJ1-5; 8 bases line up with TRBD1. The CDR3 is 16 amino acids. The V gene's germline CDR1 is SGHVS and CDR2 FQNEAQ. With V trimmed by 4 bases and J by 2 bases, 7 bases remained unmatched. CDR3 in amino acids: CASSSDRAEGNQPQHF. In DNA, the CDR3 is TGTGCCAGCAGCTCGGACAGGGCGGAGGGCAATCAGCCCCAGCATTTT.

The chain employs TRBV30 and TRBJ1-5; tentative D call: TRBD1 (5 bases). CDR1 is GTSNPN, CDR2 SVGIG, per germline (reference sequence). This CDR3 is built from 13 residues. V lost 2 bases and J 5 bases, leaving 10 bases between the germline ends. The CDR3 reads CAWSKGADQPQHF. CDR3 coding DNA: TGTGCCTGGAGTAAAGGGGCAGATCAGCCCCAGCATTTT.

V gene TRBV4-1 combines with J gene TRBJ2-1, with TRBD1 as a possible D gene (6 bases). V dropped 3 bases and J dropped 2 bases, with 14 bases sitting between them. This CDR3 is 16 amino acids long. Looked up from germline, CDR1 is MGHRA and CDR2 is YSYEKL. This chain's CDR3 is CASSHPGQSPYNEQFF. CDR3 bases: TGCGCCAGCAGCCACCCCGGACAGAGCCCCTACAATGAGCAGTTCTTC.

This chain uses TRBV5-6 with TRBJ2-3, with 7 bases aligning to TRBD1. The CDR3 runs to 15 residues. Germline CDR1 reads SGHDT; CDR2 reads YYEEEE. The V and J ends lost 1 base and 0 bases, in that order; junction bases with no gene match: 2. Here the CDR3 reads CASSLKGASTDTQYF. CDR3 nucleotide sequence: TGTGCCAGCAGCTTGAAGGGGGCTAGCACAGATACGCAGTATTTT.

In this sample, this clone turned up once. One end of the junction does not line up with germline, which may come from a read error. The J gene is TRBJ1-2, the V gene TRBV6-5; TRBD1 matches at 7 bases. CDR1 is MNHEY, CDR2 SVGAGI, per germline. The CDR3 has 15 residues. The CDR3, as DNA: TGTGCCAGCAGTTACTCGACAGGGCTTAACTACGGCTACACCTTC. Protein: CASSYSTGLNYGYTF.

The rearrangement joins TRBV5-4 to TRBJ2-7, with a tentative D call TRBD2 (6 bases). With 2 bases removed from V and 3 bases from J, the gap between germline ends came to 21 bases. Germline CDR1 SGHNT, CDR2 YYREEE (reference sequence). The CDR3 sequence is 17 residues long. The DNA for the CDR3 is TGTGCCAGCAGCTTCGATGACCCCGGGACTCTAAGCTACGAGCAGTACTTC. Amino acid sequence: CASSFDDPGTLSYEQYF.

The chain joins TRBV5-1 to TRBJ2-1, with 10 bases identical to TRBD2. Trimming removed 3 bases from V and 2 bases from J; junction bases left unmatched: 5. The CDR3 has 16 residues. CDR1 and CDR2 (germline): SGHRS, YFSETQ. CDR3 sequence (DNA): TGCGCCAGCAGCTCCCTAGCGGGGGTGGCCTACAATGAGCAGTTCTTC. It specifies CASSSLAGVAYNEQFF.

This sequence joins TRBV11-2 and TRBJ2-7; D perhaps matches TRBD2 (6 bases). Germline-derived CDR1 and CDR2 are SGHAT and FQNNGV. The CDR3 has 14 residues. V was shortened by 0 bases and J by 7 bases, with 13 bases between the two germline ends. In DNA, the CDR3 is TGTGCCAGCAGCTTAGATCCGGGAGTGGGGGAGCAGTACTTC. It translates to CASSLDPGVGEQYF.

The rearrangement joins TRBV3-1 (or the pseudogene TRBV3-2) to TRBJ2-7; unclear D gene. V was shortened by 5 bases and J by 1 base, with 12 bases between the two germline ends. The CDR3 is 14 amino acids. Germline assignment: CDR1 LGHDT and CDR2 YNNKEL (reference sequence). In DNA form, the CDR3 reads TGTGCCAGCAGCTCAGAAATGTTTTCCTACGAGCAGTACTTC. It encodes CASSSEMFSYEQYF.

This rearrangement joins TRBV5-4 to TRBJ2-4; 7 nucleotides align to TRBD1. CDR1 SGHNT and CDR2 YYREEE come from the germline V gene (reference sequence). Trimming took 4 bases from V and 5 from J; bases not matched to a gene: 3. The CDR3 is 13 residues long. The CDR3 reads CASSPGQQNIQYF. The CDR3 DNA sequence: TGTGCCAGCAGCCCGGGACAGCAAAACATTCAGTACTTC.

The gene calls are TRBV30 and TRBJ1-2, with TRBD1 identical over 7 bases. CDR1 and CDR2 from the germline V gene are GTSNPN and SVGIG (reference sequence). The CDR3 runs 14 residues. Trimming cost V 7 bases and J 1 base; bases outside gene matches: 9. CDR3 in amino acids: CASLPTGINYGYTF. The CDR3 DNA is TGTGCCTCCCTCCCGACAGGGATTAACTATGGCTACACCTTC.

This chain joins TRBV30 and TRBJ1-4, with TRBD1 as a possible D gene (6 bases). The V end was cut by 0 bases, the J end by 0 bases, with 17 bases between. The CDR3 spans 18 residues. Germline assignment: CDR1 GTSNPN and CDR2 SVGIG (reference sequence). CDR3 DNA: TGTGCCTGGAGTGTTGGACAGTTCAGGCCCGCAACTAATGAAAAACTGTTTTTT. This translates into CAWSVGQFRPATNEKLFF.

This chain joins TRBV7-2 and TRBJ2-1, with 8 bases matching TRBD2. After removal of 5 bases from V and 7 bases from J, the junction contained 16 bases not matched to a gene. This CDR3 is built from 17 residues. The germline V gene has CDR1 SGHTA and CDR2 FQGNSA. The CDR3 is CASSLTGTRGVVNEQFF. The CDR3 DNA reads as TGTGCCAGCAGCCTAACCGGGACTAGAGGGGTTGTGAATGAGCAGTTCTTC.